The clone carrying this TCR beta chain was picked up a small number of times. No antigen is known for it. With V trimmed by 6 bases and J by 8 bases, 16 bases remained unmatched. This CDR3 contains 16 residues. CDR1 is DFQATT, CDR2 SNEGSKA, per germline (reference sequence). TCRdb passed the 5' RACE reads through MiXCR, listing each CDR3 protein once. The sample consists of around 120,000 distinct CDR3 sequences, about a sixth of them appearing once. This sample stems from a study of T-cell memory formation after mild COVID-19. Study-level background: TCR clusters were mostly donor specific.

Overall study findings and caveats: For contracting clones, CD4+ ones sat mainly in CM and EM, CD8+ in EMRA.

The origin of this receptor is an adult woman who had mild COVID-19 (a few samples of this study predate the infection). Cell type and time point are not known. The sequenced sample was PBMCs or a T cell subset sorted from them (not recorded which). This chain connects TRBV20-1 to TRBJ2-1, with TRBD2 matching 10 bases. The CDR3 is CSAHMSGRALEDEQFF. The CDR3 nucleotides read TGCAGTGCCCATATGAGCGGGAGGGCCCTCGAGGATGAGCAGTTCTTC.